This T cell receptor beta chain was retrieved from a study of shared clonotypes between healthy human individuals. The table came from immunoSEQ multiplex PCR; TCRdb's copy has only in-frame clones and leaves some out. This table holds about 680,000 clones, roughly 70% found once. The trim removed 5 bases at V and 4 bases at J, leaving 3 bases unmatched. This CDR3 is 14 amino acids long. The germline V gene has CDR1 MNHNY and CDR2 SVGAGI (reference sequence). The sequencing sample was made of memory CD4+ T cells sorted from blood. Noted subset: CD45RA-negative fraction. The chain links TRBV6-6 to TRBJ1-5; 9 positions match TRBD1. This receptor was identified in a woman aged 25-40 years in good health. The CDR3 loop reads CASSLQGANQPQHF. DNA of the CDR3: TGTGCCAGCAGTCTACAGGGGGCGAATCAGCCCCAGCATTTT.